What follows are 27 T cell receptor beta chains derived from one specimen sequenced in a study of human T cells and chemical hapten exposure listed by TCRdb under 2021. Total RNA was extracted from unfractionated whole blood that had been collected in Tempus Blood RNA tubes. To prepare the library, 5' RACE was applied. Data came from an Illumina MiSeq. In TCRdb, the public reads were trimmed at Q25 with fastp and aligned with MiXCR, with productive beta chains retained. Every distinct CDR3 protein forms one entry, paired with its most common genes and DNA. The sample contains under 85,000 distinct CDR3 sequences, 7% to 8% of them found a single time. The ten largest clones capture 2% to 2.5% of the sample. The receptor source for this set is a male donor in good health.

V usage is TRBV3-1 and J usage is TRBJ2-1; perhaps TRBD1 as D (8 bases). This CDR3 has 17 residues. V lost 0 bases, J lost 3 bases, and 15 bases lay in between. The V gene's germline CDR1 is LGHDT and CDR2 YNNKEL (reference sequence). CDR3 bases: TGTGCCAGCAGCCAAGAAGGCGGGGGACAGGACTACAATGAGCAGTTCTTC. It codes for CASSQEGGGQDYNEQFF.

The CDR3 loop reads CASSRNGGGNQPQHF. The CDR3 DNA reads as TGTGCCAGCTCACGGAACGGGGGCGGCAATCAGCCCCAGCATTTT. The J gene is TRBJ1-5, the V gene TRBV18, with a tentative D call TRBD1 (6 bases). Trimming cost V 4 bases and J 2 bases, with 12 bases left between them. CDR1 is KGHSH, CDR2 LQKENI, per germline. The CDR3 spans 15 residues. Full variable domain (missing parts from reference TRBV18 and TRBJ1-5): NAGVMQNPRHLVRRRGQEARLRCSPMKGHSHVYWYRQLPEEGLKFMVYLQKENIIDESGMPKERFSAEFPKEGPSILRIQQVVRGDSAAYFCASSRNGGGNQPQHFGDGTRLSIL.

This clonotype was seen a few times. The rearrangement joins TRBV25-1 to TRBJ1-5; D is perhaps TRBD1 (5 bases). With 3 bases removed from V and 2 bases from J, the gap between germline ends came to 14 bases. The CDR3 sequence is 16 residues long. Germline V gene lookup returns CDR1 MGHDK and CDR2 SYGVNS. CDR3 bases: TGTGCCAGCAGTGAGGACACCTCACCCCGCAATCAGCCCCAGCATTTT. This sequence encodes CASSEDTSPRNQPQHF. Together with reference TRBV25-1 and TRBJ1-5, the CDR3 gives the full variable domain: EADIYQTPRYLVIGTGKKITLECSQTMGHDKMYWYQQDPGMELHLIHYSYGVNSTEKGDLSSESTVSRIRTEHFPLTLESARPSHTSQYLCASSEDTSPRNQPQHFGDGTRLSIL.

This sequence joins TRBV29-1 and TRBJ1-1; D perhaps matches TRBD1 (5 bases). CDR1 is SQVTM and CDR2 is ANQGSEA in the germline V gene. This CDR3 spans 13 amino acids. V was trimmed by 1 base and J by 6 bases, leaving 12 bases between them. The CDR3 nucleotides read TGCAGCGTTGAAGGGGCAGGGTCGGCTGAAGCTTTCTTT. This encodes CSVEGAGSAEAFF.

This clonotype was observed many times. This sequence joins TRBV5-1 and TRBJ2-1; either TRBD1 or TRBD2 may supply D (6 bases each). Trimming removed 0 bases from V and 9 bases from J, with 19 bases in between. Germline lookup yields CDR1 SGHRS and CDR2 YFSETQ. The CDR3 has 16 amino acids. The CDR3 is CASSLVVGGRLAEQFF. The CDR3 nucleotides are TGCGCCAGCAGCTTGGTTGTAGGGGGGCGGCTCGCTGAGCAGTTCTTC.

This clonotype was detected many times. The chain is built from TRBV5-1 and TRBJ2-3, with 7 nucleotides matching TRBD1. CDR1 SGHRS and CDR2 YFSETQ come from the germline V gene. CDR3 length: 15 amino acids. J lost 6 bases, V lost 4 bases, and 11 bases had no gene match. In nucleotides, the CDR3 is TGCGCCAGCAGCCGGGGACAGTCCGTATTGGATACGCAGTATTTT. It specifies CASSRGQSVLDTQYF.

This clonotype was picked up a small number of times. The CDR3 sequence: CRAKDRRNTEAFF. CDR3 coding DNA: TGCAGGGCCAAGGACAGGAGGAACACTGAAGCTTTCTTT. The chain links TRBV20-1 to TRBJ1-1, with TRBD1 identical over 7 bases. CDR3 size: 13 residues. Germline CDR1 reads DFQATT; CDR2 reads SNEGSKA (reference sequence).

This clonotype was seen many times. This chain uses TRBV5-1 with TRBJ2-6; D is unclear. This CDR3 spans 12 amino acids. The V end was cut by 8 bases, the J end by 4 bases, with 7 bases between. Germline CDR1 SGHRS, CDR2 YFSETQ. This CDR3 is CARPPGANVLTF. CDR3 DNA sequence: TGCGCCAGACCACCAGGGGCCAACGTCCTGACTTTC.

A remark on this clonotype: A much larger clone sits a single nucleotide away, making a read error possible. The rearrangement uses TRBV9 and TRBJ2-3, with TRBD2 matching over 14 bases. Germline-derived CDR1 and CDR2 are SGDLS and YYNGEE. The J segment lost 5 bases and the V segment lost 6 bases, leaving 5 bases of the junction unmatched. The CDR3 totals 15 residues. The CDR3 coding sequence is TGTGCCAGCACGGGGACTAGCGGGGGCATAGATACGCAGTATTTT. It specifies CASTGTSGGIDTQYF.

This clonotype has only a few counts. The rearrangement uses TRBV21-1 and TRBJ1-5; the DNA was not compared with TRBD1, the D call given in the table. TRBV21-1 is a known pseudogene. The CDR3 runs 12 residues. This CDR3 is CASSRQGQPQHF. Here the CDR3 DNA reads TGTGCCAGCAGCAGACAGGGGCAGCCCCAGCATTTT.

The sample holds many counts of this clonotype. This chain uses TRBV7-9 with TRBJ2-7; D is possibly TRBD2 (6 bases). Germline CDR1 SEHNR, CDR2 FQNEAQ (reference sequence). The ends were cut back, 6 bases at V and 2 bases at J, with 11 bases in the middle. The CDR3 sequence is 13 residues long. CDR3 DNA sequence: TGTGCCAGCAGAGGAGGGCCCCCCTACGAGCAGTACTTC. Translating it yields CASRGGPPYEQYF. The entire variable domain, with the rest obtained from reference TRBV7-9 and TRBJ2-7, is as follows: DTGVSQNPRHKITKRGQNVTFRCDPISEHNRLYWYRQTLGQGPEFLTYFQNEAQLEKSRLLSDRFSAERPKGSFSTLEIQRTEQGDSAMYLCASRGGPPYEQYFGPGTRLTVT.

The CDR3 here is CSVERREGKNEQFF. Written as DNA, the CDR3 is TGCAGCGTTGAACGGCGGGAGGGTAAAAATGAGCAGTTCTTC. The rearrangement uses TRBV29-1 and TRBJ2-1, with 9 positions matching TRBD2. From germline, CDR1 is SQVTM and CDR2 ANQGSEA. J was trimmed by 7 bases and V by 2 bases; bases with no gene match: 6. This CDR3 comprises 14 residues.

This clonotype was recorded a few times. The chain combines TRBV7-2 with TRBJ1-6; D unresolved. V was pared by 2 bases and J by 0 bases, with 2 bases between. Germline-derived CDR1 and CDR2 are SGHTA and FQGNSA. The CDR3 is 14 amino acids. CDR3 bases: TGTGCCAGCAGCTTAAGCTCCTATAATTCACCCCTCCACTTT. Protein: CASSLSSYNSPLHF.

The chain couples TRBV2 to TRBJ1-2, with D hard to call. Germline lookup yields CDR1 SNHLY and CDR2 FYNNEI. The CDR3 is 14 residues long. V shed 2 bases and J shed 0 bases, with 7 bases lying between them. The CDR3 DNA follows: TGTGCCAGCAGTGAAACTATAGCTAACTATGGCTACACCTTC. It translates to CASSETIANYGYTF.

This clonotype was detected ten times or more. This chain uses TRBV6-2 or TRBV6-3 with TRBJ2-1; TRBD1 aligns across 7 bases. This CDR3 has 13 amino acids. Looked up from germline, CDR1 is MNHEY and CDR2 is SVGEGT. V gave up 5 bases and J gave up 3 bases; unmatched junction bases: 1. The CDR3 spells CASSTGVYNEQFF. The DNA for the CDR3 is TGTGCCAGCAGTACAGGGGTCTACAATGAGCAGTTCTTC.

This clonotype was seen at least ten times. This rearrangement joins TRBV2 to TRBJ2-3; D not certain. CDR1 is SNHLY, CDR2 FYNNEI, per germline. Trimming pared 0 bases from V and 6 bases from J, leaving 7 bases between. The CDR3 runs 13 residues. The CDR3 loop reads CASSEARSDTQYF. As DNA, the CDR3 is TGTGCCAGCAGTGAAGCGCGATCGGATACGCAGTATTTT.

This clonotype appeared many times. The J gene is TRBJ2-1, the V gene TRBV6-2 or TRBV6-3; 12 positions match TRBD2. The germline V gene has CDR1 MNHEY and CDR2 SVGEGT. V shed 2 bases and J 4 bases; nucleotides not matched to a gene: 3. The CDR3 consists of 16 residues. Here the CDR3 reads CASSYETSGSYNEQFF. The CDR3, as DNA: TGTGCCAGCAGTTACGAGACTAGCGGGAGTTACAATGAGCAGTTCTTC.

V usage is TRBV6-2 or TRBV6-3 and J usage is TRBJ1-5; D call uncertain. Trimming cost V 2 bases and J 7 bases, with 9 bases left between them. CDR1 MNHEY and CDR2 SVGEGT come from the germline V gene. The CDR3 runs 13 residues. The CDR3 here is CASSYRERQPQHF. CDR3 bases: TGTGCCAGCAGTTACCGGGAAAGACAGCCCCAGCATTTT.

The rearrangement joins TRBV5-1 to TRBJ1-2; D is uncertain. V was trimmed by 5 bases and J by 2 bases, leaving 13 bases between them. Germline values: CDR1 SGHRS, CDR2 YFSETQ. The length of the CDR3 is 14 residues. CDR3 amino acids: CASRYDTGNYGYTF. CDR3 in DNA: TGCGCCAGCAGGTACGACACTGGCAACTATGGCTACACCTTC.

The CDR3 loop reads CASSRIGEMTEAFF. Here the CDR3 DNA reads TGTGCCAGCAGTCGCATCGGGGAAATGACTGAAGCTTTCTTT. The J gene is TRBJ1-1, the V gene TRBV14; D is unclear. The CDR3 spans 14 residues. Trimming took 6 bases from V and 5 from J, leaving 16 bases between them. The germline V gene has CDR1 SGHDN and CDR2 FVKESK. Full variable domain (missing parts from reference TRBV14 and TRBJ1-1): EAGVTQFPSHSVIEKGQTVTLRCDPISGHDNLYWYRRVMGKEIKFLLHFVKESKQDESGMPNNRFLAERTGGTYSTLKVQPAELEDSGVYFCASSRIGEMTEAFFGQGTRLTVV.

The DNA of the CDR3 is TGTGCCAGCAGCTTCCCCCCTCTACAGGGGAGTAGGGACGAGCAGTACTTC. Protein sequence: CASSFPPLQGSRDEQYF. The chain employs TRBV7-6 and TRBJ2-7; 7 bases are a match to TRBD1. With 3 bases clipped from V and 5 bases from J, the junction kept 16 bases outside the gene matches. The length of the CDR3 is 17 residues. Germline loops: CDR1 SGHVS, CDR2 FNYEAQ.

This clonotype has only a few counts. CDR3 residues: CASSLDGPSSYEQYF. In nucleotides, the CDR3 is TGCGCCAGCAGCTTGGATGGCCCGAGCTCCTACGAGCAGTACTTC. The chain joins TRBV5-1 to TRBJ2-7; D is ambiguous. V was cut by 0 bases and J by 0 bases, with 10 bases left in between. The germline V gene encodes CDR1 SGHRS and CDR2 YFSETQ. The CDR3 totals 15 residues.

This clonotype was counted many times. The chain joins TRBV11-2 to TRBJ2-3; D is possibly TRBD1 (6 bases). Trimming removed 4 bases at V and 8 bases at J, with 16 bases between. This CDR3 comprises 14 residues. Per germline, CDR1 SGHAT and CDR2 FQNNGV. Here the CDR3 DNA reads TGTGCCAGCAGCTCTGATGGGAGCAGGGGTACGCAGTATTTT. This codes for CASSSDGSRGTQYF. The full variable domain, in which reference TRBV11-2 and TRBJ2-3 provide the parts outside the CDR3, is EAGVAQSPRYKIIEKRQSVAFWCNPISGHATLYWYQQILGQGPKLLIQFQNNGVVDDSQLPKDRFSAERLKGVDSTLKIQPAKLEDSAVYLCASSSDGSRGTQYFGPGTRLTVL.

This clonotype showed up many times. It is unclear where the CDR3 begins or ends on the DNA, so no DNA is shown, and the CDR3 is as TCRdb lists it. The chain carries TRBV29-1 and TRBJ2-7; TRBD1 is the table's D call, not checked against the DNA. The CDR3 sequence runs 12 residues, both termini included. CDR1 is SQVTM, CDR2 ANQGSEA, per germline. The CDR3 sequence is CSVATGTGSMHF.

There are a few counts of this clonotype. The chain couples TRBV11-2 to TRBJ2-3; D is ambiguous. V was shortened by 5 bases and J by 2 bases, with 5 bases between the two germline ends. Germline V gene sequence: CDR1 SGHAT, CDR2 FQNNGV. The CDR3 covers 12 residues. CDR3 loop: CASSHLTDTQYF. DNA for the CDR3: TGTGCCAGCAGCCACCTCACAGATACGCAGTATTTT.

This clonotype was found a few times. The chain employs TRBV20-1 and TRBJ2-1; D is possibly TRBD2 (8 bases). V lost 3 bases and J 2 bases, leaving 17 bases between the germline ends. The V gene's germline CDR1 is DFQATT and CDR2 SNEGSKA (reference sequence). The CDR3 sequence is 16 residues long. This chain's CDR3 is CSASPGGQGAYNEQFF. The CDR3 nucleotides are TGCAGTGCTAGTCCGGGGGGGCAGGGGGCCTACAATGAGCAGTTCTTC.

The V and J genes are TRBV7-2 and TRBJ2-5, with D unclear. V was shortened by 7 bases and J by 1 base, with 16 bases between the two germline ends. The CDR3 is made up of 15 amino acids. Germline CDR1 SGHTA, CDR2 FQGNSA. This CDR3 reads CASTSRNNPQETQYF. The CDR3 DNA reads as TGTGCCAGCACCTCCAGGAATAACCCCCAAGAGACCCAGTACTTC.